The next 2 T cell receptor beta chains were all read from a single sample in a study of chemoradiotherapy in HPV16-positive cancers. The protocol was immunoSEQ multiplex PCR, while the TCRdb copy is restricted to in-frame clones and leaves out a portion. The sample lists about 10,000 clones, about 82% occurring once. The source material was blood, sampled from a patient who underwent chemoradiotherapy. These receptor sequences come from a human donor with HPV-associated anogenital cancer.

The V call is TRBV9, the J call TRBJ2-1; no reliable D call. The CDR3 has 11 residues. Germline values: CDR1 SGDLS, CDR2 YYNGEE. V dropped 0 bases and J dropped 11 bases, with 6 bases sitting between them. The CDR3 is CASSVGAQQFF. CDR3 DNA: TGTGCCAGCAGCGTAGGGGCCCAGCAGTTCTTC.

The CDR3 is CASSYSIPGFGETQYF. The CDR3 coding sequence is TGTGCCAGCAGTTACTCGATACCCGGGTTTGGGGAGACCCAGTACTTC. The chain joins TRBV6-5 to TRBJ2-5; no reliable D call. Trimming shortened V by 0 bases and J by 5 bases, and 16 bases separated the two germline ends. The germline V gene encodes CDR1 MNHEY and CDR2 SVGAGI. This CDR3 comprises 16 residues.